One and the same sample provided the 14 T cell receptor beta chains below, sequenced in a study of tumor and adjacent non-tumor tissue in lung cancer. Three rounds of nested PCR, following a modified ARM-PCR protocol, produced the TCRbeta library. TCRdb processed the multiplex PCR reads anew with MiXCR; each CDR3 protein has one entry. Of more than 85,000 distinct CDR3 sequences listed, about 62% are singletons. This sample's RNA came from whole unsorted tissue. Distant lung tissue was collected more than 3 cm away from the tumor edge. The sequenced material came from distant non-tumor lung tissue. The receptors derive from a man aged 25 to 45 with non-small cell lung cancer.

To note about this clonotype: Germline and junction disagree at one end, which may indicate a read error. The chain employs TRBV11-2 and TRBJ2-5, with a possible D match to TRBD1 (5 bases). From germline, CDR1 is SGHAT and CDR2 FQNNGV. CDR3 length: 16 residues. The CDR3 DNA reads TGTGCTAGCAGTTTAGGTCTCTCTAGGGGCGAAGAGACCCAGTACTTC. Its protein product is CASSLGLSRGEETQYF.

As regards this clonotype: Without the conserved terminal phenylalanine or tryptophan, this CDR3 likely stems from a read error. The chain links TRBV20-1 to TRBJ2-1; the D call may be TRBD1 or TRBD2 (5 bases each). Trimming took off 6 bases at V and 3 bases at J, with 15 bases between the two ends. The length of the CDR3 is 14 residues. The V gene's germline CDR1 is DFQATT and CDR2 SNEGSKA (reference sequence). For the CDR3, the DNA is TGCAGTGCCTTCCAGGGACGAGACTACAATGAGCAGTTCTTA. It translates to CSAFQGRDYNEQFL.

Concerning this clonotype itself: The conserved closing phenylalanine or tryptophan is absent in this CDR3, likely reflecting a read error. V gene TRBV4-1 combines with J gene TRBJ1-6; unclear D gene. Germline CDR1 is MGHRA and CDR2 is YSYEKL. The CDR3 spans 14 residues. In DNA form, the CDR3 reads TGCGCCAGCAGTCAAGTTCCATGGACTTCACCCCTCCACTCT. This translates into CASSQVPWTSPLHS.

In regard to this clonotype: The junction shows a germline mismatch at one end, possibly a read error. The V call is TRBV29-1, the J call TRBJ2-7; weak D call: TRBD1 (6 bases). The CDR3 extends over 14 amino acids. Per the germline V gene, CDR1 is SQVTM and CDR2 is ANQGSEA. The DNA for the CDR3 is TGCAGCGCTGCGATGGGGACAACGAAGGACGAGCAGTATTTC. Translation: CSAAMGTTKDEQYF.

Here the CDR3 DNA reads TGTGCCAGCCTTACACCCGGGACGATGGACGCCTACGAGCAGTACTTC. Translation: CASLTPGTMDAYEQYF. V is TRBV7-9 and J is TRBJ2-7; D possibly matches TRBD1 or TRBD2 (5 bases each). The CDR3 is 16 residues long. Germline CDR1 and CDR2: SEHNR and FQNEAQ (reference sequence). The ends were cut back, 8 bases at V and 2 bases at J, with 22 bases in the middle.

Many counts were recorded for this clonotype. The rearrangement uses TRBV12-3 or TRBV12-4 and TRBJ2-5; D assignment may be TRBD1 or TRBD2 (5 bases each). The CDR3 is 14 residues long. The V and J ends lost 8 bases and 2 bases respectively, with 15 bases between them. The CDR3 protein is CASSHGTEQETQYF. CDR3 nucleotide sequence: TGTGCCAGCTCGCACGGGACGGAGCAAGAGACCCAGTACTTC.

A note on this clonotype: Its ends do not fully match the called genes, so a read error is possible. The chain has TRBV20-1 and TRBJ2-1, with no clear D. The V gene's germline CDR1 is DFQATT and CDR2 SNEGSKA (reference sequence). The CDR3 totals 13 residues. CDR3 sequence: CSVRDGLSSEQFF. CDR3 in DNA: TGCAGTGTTAGAGATGGTCTTTCGAGTGAGCAATTCTTC.

The table lists this clonotype with a count of one. A much more abundant neighbour one base away suggests this may be a read error. The genes are TRBV7-9 and TRBJ2-2, with D possibly matching TRBD1 (5 bases). The CDR3 extends over 15 amino acids. Trimming pared 6 bases from V and 0 bases from J, leaving 11 bases between. CDR1 is SEHNR, CDR2 FQNEAQ, per germline (reference sequence). The DNA for the CDR3 is TGTGCCAGCAGACCGACAGATTCGAACACCGGGGAGCTGTTTTTT. Protein product: CASRPTDSNTGELFF.

The chain combines TRBV28 with TRBJ1-5, with D possibly matching TRBD1 (5 bases). Germline-derived CDR1 and CDR2 are MDHEN and SYDVKM. The CDR3 contains 13 residues. V gave up 9 bases and J gave up 9 bases, with 18 bases separating them. The CDR3 loop is CARSGLGPPPQHF. In DNA, the CDR3 is TGTGCCAGGAGTGGGCTGGGGCCGCCGCCCCAGCATTTT.

This clonotype showed up many times. V and J are TRBV4-2 and TRBJ2-5; no reliable D call. V gave up 1 base and J gave up 5 bases, with 8 bases separating them. The germline V gene has CDR1 LGHNA and CDR2 YNFKEQ. The CDR3 length is 13 residues. The CDR3 here is CASSQGVGETQYF. CDR3 nucleotide sequence: TGTGCCAGCAGCCAAGGTGTGGGGGAGACCCAGTACTTC.

As regards this clonotype: A junction boundary mismatches the germline segment, possibly from a read error. The chain employs TRBV7-7 and TRBJ2-5; D not resolved. Germline CDR1 SSHAT, CDR2 FNYEAQ (reference sequence). The CDR3 sequence is 12 residues long. The CDR3, as DNA: TGTGCTAGCAGCGCATACCAAGAGACCCAGTACTTC. Translating gives CASSAYQETQYF.

The J gene is TRBJ2-5, the V gene TRBV11-2; D might be TRBD1 (5 bases). Trimming took 0 bases from V and 7 from J, leaving 9 bases between them. Germline CDR1 is SGHAT and CDR2 is FQNNGV. The CDR3 is made up of 13 amino acids. In DNA, the CDR3 is TGTGCCAGCAGCTTAGATACAGGTCGGACCCAGTACTTC. Translation gives CASSLDTGRTQYF.

This clonotype showed up just a few times. The rearrangement uses TRBV11-2 and TRBJ2-1; D possibly corresponds to TRBD2 (7 bases). Germline CDR1 is SGHAT and CDR2 is FQNNGV. Trimming shortened V by 4 bases and J by 5 bases, and 15 bases separated the two germline ends. The CDR3 has 15 residues. The CDR3: CASSSLGGPNNEQFF. As DNA, the CDR3 is TGTGCCAGCAGCTCCCTCGGGGGGCCGAACAATGAGCAGTTCTTC.

With regard to this clonotype: The final CDR3 position lacks the conserved phenylalanine or tryptophan, pointing to a likely read error. The limits of the CDR3 on the DNA are not certain, so only TCRdb's listed CDR3 is given. V and J are TRBV5-4 and TRBJ2-7; the table names TRBD2, a call not compared with the DNA. Germline loops: CDR1 SGHNT, CDR2 YYREEE (reference sequence). The CDR3 spans 14 residues, counting both ends. The CDR3: CASSDGLAGYEQYI.